The T cell receptor beta chain under discussion was sequenced for a study of cytomegalovirus exposure and HLA in healthy donors. As for the study in general: The early release's HLA-typed donors yielded tens of millions of unique TCRs. Researchers found that under 90% of almost 400 genotyped donors fell within the Caucasian-associated ancestry cluster.

Trimming took 3 bases from V and 1 from J; bases not matched to a gene: 4. The germline CDR1 and CDR2 sequences are KGHSH and LQKENI. This CDR3 region has 16 residues. Primers: 60 Vbeta forward and 13 Jbeta reverse. Using immunoSEQ multiplex PCR, the repertoire was profiled, and TCRdb retains in-frame clones only, with some absent. The data show 100,000 to 120,000 clones, roughly 80% seen once. About this clone itself: This same CDR3 is encoded by further DNA sequences in the sample.

The TCR was taken from a young man in good health and CMV-seropositive. This rearrangement joins TRBV18 to TRBJ1-5, with 9 positions matching TRBD1. Sequencing used PBMCs. Written as DNA, the CDR3 is TGTGCCAGCTCACCGCCCGGGACAGGGAGCAATCAGCCCCAGCATTTT. It encodes CASSPPGTGSNQPQHF. Drawing the rest from reference TRBV18 and TRBJ1-5, the complete variable domain is NAGVMQNPRHLVRRRGQEARLRCSPMKGHSHVYWYRQLPEEGLKFMVYLQKENIIDESGMPKERFSAEFPKEGPSILRIQQVVRGDSAAYFCASSPPGTGSNQPQHFGDGTRLSIL.